This entry lists 14 T cell receptor beta chains sequenced from one sample in a study of T cell repertoires and HLA-DP antigens. The data were produced by immunoSEQ multiplex PCR, yet TCRdb's version contains in-frame clones alone and is incomplete. The sample carries some 110,000 clones, almost 95% recorded once. For these receptors, no antigen is known. Material for sequencing was CD4+ T cells from PBMCs. Receptors were obtained from a woman aged 18-29 years in good health and CMV-seronegative.

This chain uses TRBV9 with TRBJ1-6; 9 bases are a match to TRBD1. Germline V CDR1 and CDR2: SGDLS, YYNGEE. This CDR3 is built from 15 residues. The trim removed 2 bases at V and 5 bases at J, leaving 2 bases unmatched. In nucleotides, the CDR3 is TGTGCCAGCAGCGTCCGGGACAGGGATAATTCACCCCTCCACTTT. Translated, it gives CASSVRDRDNSPLHF.

The V call is TRBV7-3, the J call TRBJ2-3; the D is unclear. Germline values: CDR1 SGHTA, CDR2 FQGTGA. The V end lost 5 bases, the J end lost 9 bases, and 12 bases lay between the germline ends. CDR3 length: 12 residues. CDR3 nucleotides: TGTGCCAGCAGCCCGGAAAGTGGAACGCAGTATTTT. This codes for CASSPESGTQYF.

The V gene is TRBV28, the J gene TRBJ1-4, with D maybe TRBD1 (5 bases). The CDR3 covers 13 residues. Germline CDR1 and CDR2: MDHEN and SYDVKM. V lost 7 bases, J lost 8 bases, and 14 bases lay in between. The CDR3 DNA is TGTGCCAGCAACTGGGGAAGGGACGAAAAACTGTTTTTT. The encoded protein is CASNWGRDEKLFF.

The chain is built from TRBV28 and TRBJ2-7; 8 bases align to TRBD2. This CDR3 spans 13 amino acids. Germline V gives CDR1 MDHEN, CDR2 SYDVKM. V shed 6 bases, J shed 4 bases, and the junction held 5 bases outside the gene matches. CDR3 residues: CASRIAGTYEQYF. The DNA of the CDR3 is TGTGCCAGCAGGATAGCGGGAACTTACGAGCAGTACTTC.

The chain links TRBV7-2 to TRBJ1-2; possibly TRBD1 for D (6 bases). With 5 bases removed from V and 8 bases from J, the gap between germline ends came to 24 bases. Germline values: CDR1 SGHTA, CDR2 FQGNSA. The CDR3 contains 16 residues. The CDR3 region is CASSPVPRGGAVGYTF. CDR3 in DNA: TGTGCCAGCAGCCCAGTCCCACGGGGGGGCGCAGTCGGCTACACCTTC.

The rearrangement uses TRBV10-3 and TRBJ1-1, with D possibly TRBD1 on 5 matching bases. Trimming cost V 8 bases and J 3 bases, with 25 bases left between them. Germline CDR1 is ENHRY and CDR2 is SYGVKD. The CDR3 is made up of 17 amino acids. The CDR3 loop is CAIRGSPGASSDTEAFF. The CDR3 nucleotides are TGTGCCATCCGAGGATCCCCCGGGGCCTCTTCGGACACTGAAGCTTTCTTT.

This clone was observed a single time. The rearrangement joins TRBV2 to TRBJ2-1; 7 nucleotides agree with TRBD2. The V segment lost 8 bases and the J segment 1 base; nucleotides outside the gene matches: 8. The CDR3 loop spans 15 amino acids. Germline values: CDR1 SNHLY, CDR2 FYNNEI. The CDR3: CASCREGPSYNEQFF. In DNA form, the CDR3 reads TGTGCCAGCTGTAGGGAGGGCCCTTCCTACAATGAGCAGTTCTTC.

CDR3 nucleotides: TGCGCCAGCAGCTTGGCCCGGCGGTTCAAGGGCATGAACACTGAAGCTTTCTTT. As protein: CASSLARRFKGMNTEAFF. The genes are TRBV5-1 and TRBJ1-1; D is ambiguous. CDR1 and CDR2 from the germline V gene are SGHRS and YFSETQ. V gave up 0 bases and J gave up 0 bases, with 18 bases separating them. This CDR3 is built from 18 residues.

The gene calls are TRBV27 and TRBJ2-1; D not resolved. The CDR3 has 11 amino acids. V gave up 2 bases and J gave up 13 bases, with 9 bases separating them. Germline V gene sequence: CDR1 MNHEY, CDR2 SMNVEV (reference sequence). The CDR3 protein is CASSLKSQQFF. DNA of the CDR3: TGTGCCAGCAGTTTAAAAAGTCAACAGTTCTTC.

The chain joins TRBV28 to TRBJ1-2, with no clear D. The CDR3 consists of 15 residues. Germline-derived CDR1 and CDR2 are MDHEN and SYDVKM. V was clipped by 6 bases and J by 5 bases, with 19 bases between them. The DNA of the CDR3 is TGTGCCAGCAGGGACGAGGCCCGTATCTATTATGGCTACACCTTC. Its translation: CASRDEARIYYGYTF.

V gene TRBV10-3 combines with J gene TRBJ1-1; maybe TRBD1 (6 bases). Trimming pared 11 bases from V and 2 bases from J, leaving 15 bases between. The germline gives CDR1 ENHRY, CDR2 SYGVKD. The CDR3 is made up of 13 amino acids. For the CDR3, the DNA is TGTGCCGCTTCGACAGGTTTCAACACTGAAGCTTTCTTT. It is translated as CAASTGFNTEAFF.

The rearrangement uses TRBV28 and TRBJ1-3, with TRBD1 matching over 8 bases. Germline CDR1 and CDR2: MDHEN and SYDVKM. The junction had 7 bases not matched to a gene; V was cut back by 5 bases and J by 1 base. CDR3 length: 16 amino acids. For the CDR3, the DNA is TGTGCCAGCAGTCTATCGACAGGGGATTCTGGAAACACCATATATTTT. Translation: CASSLSTGDSGNTIYF. Using reference TRBV28 and TRBJ1-3 for the parts outside the CDR3, the full variable domain is DVKVTQSSRYLVKRTGEKVFLECVQDMDHENMFWYRQDPGLGLRLIYFSYDVKMKEKGDIPEGYSVSREKKERFSLILESASTNQTSMYLCASSLSTGDSGNTIYFGEGSWLTVV.

The chain is built from TRBV28 and TRBJ1-2; tentatively, D is TRBD1 (6 bases). V shed 7 bases and J shed 2 bases, with 17 bases lying between them. This CDR3 is 15 amino acids long. The germline CDR1 and CDR2 sequences are MDHEN and SYDVKM. The CDR3, as DNA: TGTGCCAGCATAAAGGGGGGGGAGGTGAACTATGGCTACACCTTC. Translated, it gives CASIKGGEVNYGYTF.

This clone has more than one count but fewer than ten. V is TRBV7-2 and J is TRBJ2-2; the D is unclear. This CDR3 is 17 amino acids long. The ends were cut back, 5 bases at V and 6 bases at J, with 22 bases in the middle. Germline V gene sequence: CDR1 SGHTA, CDR2 FQGNSA. The CDR3 nucleotides read TGTGCCAGCAGCCACCACTTGGAAAGCGCCCTAGCCGGGGAGCTGTTTTTT. As protein: CASSHHLESALAGELFF.